This T cell receptor beta chain was sequenced for a study of T-cell reconstitution after alpha-beta-depleted transplantation in children. Overall study results and limits: Several hundred expanded graft clones reportedly gave rise to the alpha-beta T cells present about two months after transplant.

Preparing the TCRbeta library involved the use of unique molecular identifiers. TCRdb reprocessed the PCR reads with MiXCR, giving one entry per CDR3 protein. The data show about a million distinct CDR3 sequences, around 30% seen once. This clonotype has only a few counts. Its antigen remains unidentified. Germline V gene data show CDR1 as SGHRS and CDR2 as YFSETQ. This CDR3 contains 13 residues. The V and J ends lost 3 bases and 7 bases respectively, with 14 bases between them. The genes are TRBV5-1 and TRBJ2-7; D is possibly TRBD2 (6 bases). The TCR originated in a boy in the first two years of life who had a stem cell transplant for SCID, so the T cells may come from the graft donor. Specimen: PBMCs, mostly from graft donor cells, collected 360 days after TCRalphabeta/CD19-depleted stem cell transplant. The CDR3 is CASSYGEVQEQYF. In nucleotides, the CDR3 is TGCGCCAGCAGCTACGGGGAGGTTCAGGAGCAGTACTTC.